This record covers a single T cell receptor beta chain. Its antigen is currently unknown. Profiling relied on immunoSEQ multiplex PCR, and the TCRdb table lists in-frame clones only, not all of them. The sample consists of around 84,000 clones, roughly 86% of them appearing once. The record originates from a study of T cell responses to AZD1222 COVID-19 vaccine. On the study more broadly: Second-dose groups at about 4 or about 12 weeks were pooled.

Whole-study findings and limits: Baseline serostatus was positive in only six or seven AZD1222 recipients. Donor demographics were predominantly white British with a female majority; clonal diversity may be underestimated. Repertoires were obtained only post-peak T cell response.

The CDR3 totals 14 residues. CDR1 and CDR2 (germline): SGHTA, FQGNSA. V trimming: 8 bases; J trimming: 1 base; junction bases outside the gene matches: 5. The chain uses TRBV7-2 and TRBJ1-2, with 9 nucleotides matching TRBD1. The specimen comprised peripheral blood, sampled on day 0 of AZD1222 vaccination. The TCR was taken from an adult in good health. The CDR3 DNA is TGTGCCAGCGGAAGGACAGGGGATAACTATGGCTACACCTTC. Translated: CASGRTGDNYGYTF. Combining the CDR3 with reference TRBV7-2 and TRBJ1-2 gives the whole variable domain GAGVSQSPSNKVTEKGKDVELRCDPISGHTALYWYRQSLGQGLEFLIYFQGNSAPDKSGLPSDRFSAERTGGSVSTLTIQRTQQEDSAVYLCASGRTGDNYGYTFGSGTRLTVV.